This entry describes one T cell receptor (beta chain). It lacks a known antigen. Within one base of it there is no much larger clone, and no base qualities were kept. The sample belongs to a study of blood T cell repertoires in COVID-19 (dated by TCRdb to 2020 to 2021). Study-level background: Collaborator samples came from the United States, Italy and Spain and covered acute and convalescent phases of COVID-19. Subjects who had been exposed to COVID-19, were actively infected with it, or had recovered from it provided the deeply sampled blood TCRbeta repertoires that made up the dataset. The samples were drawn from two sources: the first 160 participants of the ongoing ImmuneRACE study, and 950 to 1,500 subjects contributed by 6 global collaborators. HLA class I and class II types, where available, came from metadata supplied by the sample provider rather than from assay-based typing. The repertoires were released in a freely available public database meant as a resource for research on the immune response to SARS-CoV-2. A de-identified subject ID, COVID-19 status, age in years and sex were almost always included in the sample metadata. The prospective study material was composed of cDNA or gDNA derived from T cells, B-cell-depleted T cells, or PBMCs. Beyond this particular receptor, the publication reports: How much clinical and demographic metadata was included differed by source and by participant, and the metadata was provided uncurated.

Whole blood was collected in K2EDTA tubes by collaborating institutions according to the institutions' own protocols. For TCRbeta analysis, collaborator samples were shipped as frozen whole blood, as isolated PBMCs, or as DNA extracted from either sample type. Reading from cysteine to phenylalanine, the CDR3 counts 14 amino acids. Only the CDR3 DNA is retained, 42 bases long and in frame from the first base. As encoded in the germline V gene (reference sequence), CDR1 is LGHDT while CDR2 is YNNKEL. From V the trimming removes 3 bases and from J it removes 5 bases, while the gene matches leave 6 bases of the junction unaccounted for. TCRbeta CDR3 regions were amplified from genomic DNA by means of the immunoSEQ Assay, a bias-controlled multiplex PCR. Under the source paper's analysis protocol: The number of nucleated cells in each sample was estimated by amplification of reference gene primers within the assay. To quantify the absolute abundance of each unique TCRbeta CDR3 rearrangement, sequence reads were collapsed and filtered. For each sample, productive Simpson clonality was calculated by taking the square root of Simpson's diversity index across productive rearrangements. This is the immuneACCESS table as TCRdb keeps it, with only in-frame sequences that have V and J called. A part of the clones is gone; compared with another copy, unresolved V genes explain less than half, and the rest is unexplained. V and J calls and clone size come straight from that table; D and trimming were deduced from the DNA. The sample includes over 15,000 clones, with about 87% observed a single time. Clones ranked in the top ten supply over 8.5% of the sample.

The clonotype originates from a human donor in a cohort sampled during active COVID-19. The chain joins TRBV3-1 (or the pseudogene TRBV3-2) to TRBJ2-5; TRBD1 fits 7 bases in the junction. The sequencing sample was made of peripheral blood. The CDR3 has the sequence CASSQRTGVETQYF. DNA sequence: TGTGCCAGCAGCCAGCGCACAGGGGTGGAGACCCAGTACTTC.